A few counts support the clone carrying this TCR beta chain. Its antigen remains unknown. This may arise from a read error, as a much more abundant clone is one base away. Regions amplified from RNA transcripts were the TCR beta CDR3 regions. An initial round of RT-PCR targeting the TCR CDR3 relied on the HTBI primer set. TCRdb recomputed calls from the multiplex PCR reads with MiXCR, one row per CDR3 protein. Of fewer than 500,000 distinct CDR3 sequences in the sample, approximately 15% are singletons; the top ten hold less than 25%. Diagnosing involved the use of clinical symptoms, serum thyroxine and TRAb, thyroid ultrasound and orbital computed tomography. This specimen comes from a study of T cells in Graves' hyperthyroidism and ophthalmopathy. Study-wide findings and caveats: Most thyroid clonotypes that were expanded above 0.001 also turned up in blood.

Between the trimmed V and J ends, which lost 0 bases and 3 bases, there was a span of 6 bases. CDR3 length: 13 residues. Germline CDR1 and CDR2: SGDLS and YYNGEE. The sequenced sample consisted of blood. This sequence joins TRBV9 and TRBJ1-2; D gene unclear. The sequence derives from a man aged 25 to 45 with Graves' hyperthyroidism that later progressed to Graves' ophthalmopathy. The CDR3 DNA reads as TGTGCCAGCAGCGTAGGGTGGGACTATGGCTACACCTTC. This sequence encodes CASSVGWDYGYTF.